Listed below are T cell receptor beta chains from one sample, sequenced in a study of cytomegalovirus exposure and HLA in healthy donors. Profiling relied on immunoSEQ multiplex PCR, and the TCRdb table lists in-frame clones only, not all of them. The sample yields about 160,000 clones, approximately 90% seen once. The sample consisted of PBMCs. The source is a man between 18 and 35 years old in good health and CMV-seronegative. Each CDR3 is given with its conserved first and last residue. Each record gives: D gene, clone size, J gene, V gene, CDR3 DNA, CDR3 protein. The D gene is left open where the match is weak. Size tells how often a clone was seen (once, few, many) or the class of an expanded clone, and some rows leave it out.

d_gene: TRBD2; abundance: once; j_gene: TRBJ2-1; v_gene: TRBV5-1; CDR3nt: TGCGCCAGCAGCTTGTATGGGACTAGCGACTACAATGAGCAGTTCTTC; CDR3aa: CASSLYGTSDYNEQFF
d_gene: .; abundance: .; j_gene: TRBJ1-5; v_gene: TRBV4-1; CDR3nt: TGCGCCAGCAGCCAAGGAAGAGGGGGTAAGGTGCAGCCCCAGCATTTT; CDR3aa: CASSQGRGGKVQPQHF
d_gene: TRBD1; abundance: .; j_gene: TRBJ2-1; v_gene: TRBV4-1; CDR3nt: TGCGCCAGCAGCCATTCCGGACAGGGGGCAAGGGAGCAGTTCTTC; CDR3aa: CASSHSGQGAREQFF
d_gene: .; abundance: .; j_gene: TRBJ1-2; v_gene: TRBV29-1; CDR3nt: TGCAGCGTCCGGGAGGGCCGTAGTGGCTACACCTTC; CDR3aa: CSVREGRSGYTF
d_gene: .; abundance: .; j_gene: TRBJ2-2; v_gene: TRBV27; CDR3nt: TGTGCCAGGACGCCGTTAGGGGTGAACACCGGGGAGCTGTTTTTT; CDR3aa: CARTPLGVNTGELFF
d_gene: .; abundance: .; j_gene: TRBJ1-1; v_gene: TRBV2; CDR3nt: TGTGCCAGCAGTGACTGGGGGGGAGGGACTGAAGCTTTCTTT; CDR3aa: CASSDWGGGTEAFF
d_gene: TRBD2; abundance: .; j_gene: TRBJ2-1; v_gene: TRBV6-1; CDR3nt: TGTGCCAGCAGTGATCCTAGCGGGAGGGTCAATGAGCAGTTCTTC; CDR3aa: CASSDPSGRVNEQFF
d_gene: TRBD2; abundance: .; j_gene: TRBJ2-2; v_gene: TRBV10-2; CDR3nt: TGCGCCAGCCACCCAATCCTAGCGGGGGATAGTAACACCGGGGAGCTGTTTTTT; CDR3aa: CASHPILAGDSNTGELFF
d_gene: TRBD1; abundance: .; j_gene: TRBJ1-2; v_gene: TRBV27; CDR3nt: TGTGCCAGCAGTCCGACAGGGTGGCATGGCTACACCTTC; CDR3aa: CASSPTGWHGYTF
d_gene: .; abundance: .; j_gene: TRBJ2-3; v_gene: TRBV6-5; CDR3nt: TGTGCCAGCAGTTACGATTGGGGGAGGACAGATACGCAGTATTTT; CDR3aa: CASSYDWGRTDTQYF
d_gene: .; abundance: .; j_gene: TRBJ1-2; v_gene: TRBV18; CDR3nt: TGTGCCAGCTCACCACCTGTTTCAGGATCTGGGAGCTATGGCTACACCTTC; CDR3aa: CASSPPVSGSGSYGYTF
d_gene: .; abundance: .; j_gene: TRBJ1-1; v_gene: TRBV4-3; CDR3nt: TGCGCCAGCAGCCGAGACGACACGAACACTGAAGCTTTCTTT; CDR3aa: CASSRDDTNTEAFF
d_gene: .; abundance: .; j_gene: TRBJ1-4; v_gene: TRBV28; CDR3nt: TGTGCCAGCAGGCCCGGAGGAACTAATGAAAAACTGTTTTTT; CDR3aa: CASRPGGTNEKLFF
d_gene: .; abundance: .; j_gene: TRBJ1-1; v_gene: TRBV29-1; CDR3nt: TGCAGCGTTGAAGAGTTAGATATGAACACTGAAGCTTTCTTT; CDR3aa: CSVEELDMNTEAFF
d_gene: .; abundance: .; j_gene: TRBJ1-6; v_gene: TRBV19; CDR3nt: TGTGCCAGTAGCCCTAGCCTCATTCTCTCACCCCTCCACTTT; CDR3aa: CASSPSLILSPLHF
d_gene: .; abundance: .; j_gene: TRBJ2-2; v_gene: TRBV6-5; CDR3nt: TGTGCCAGCAGCTACAGGGGCAGGGACTTTGCCGGGGAGCTGTTTTTT; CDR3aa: CASSYRGRDFAGELFF
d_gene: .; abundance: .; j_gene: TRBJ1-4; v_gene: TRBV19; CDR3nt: TGTGCCGGGAGGGGCAGCCATTCAACTAATGAAAAACTGTTTTTT; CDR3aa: CAGRGSHSTNEKLFF
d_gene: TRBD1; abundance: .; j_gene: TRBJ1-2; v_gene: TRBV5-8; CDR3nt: TGTGCCAGCATTTCCCCGGGACAGCGGAGGGACACCTTC; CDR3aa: CASISPGQRRDTF